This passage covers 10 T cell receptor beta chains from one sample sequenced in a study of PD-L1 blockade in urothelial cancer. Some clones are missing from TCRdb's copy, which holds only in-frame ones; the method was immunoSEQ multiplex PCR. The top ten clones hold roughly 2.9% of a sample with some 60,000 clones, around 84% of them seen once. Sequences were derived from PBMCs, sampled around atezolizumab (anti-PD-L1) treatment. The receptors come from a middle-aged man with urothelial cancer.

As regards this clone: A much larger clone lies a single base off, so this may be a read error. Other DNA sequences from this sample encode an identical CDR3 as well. Here the CDR3 reads CASRDRGDSPLHF. The CDR3 DNA is TGTGCCAGCAGGGACAGGGGCGATTCACCCCTCCACTTT. V gene TRBV6-6 combines with J gene TRBJ1-6, with 9 bases that match TRBD1. Germline assignment: CDR1 MNHNY and CDR2 SVGAGI (reference sequence). The CDR3 totals 13 residues. Trimming cost V 6 bases and J 8 bases; bases outside gene matches: 2.

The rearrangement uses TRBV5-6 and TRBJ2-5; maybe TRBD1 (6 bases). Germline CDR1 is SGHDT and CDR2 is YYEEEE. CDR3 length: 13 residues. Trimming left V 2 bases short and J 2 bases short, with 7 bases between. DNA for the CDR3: TGTGCCAGCAGCTTAGGACAGCAAGAGACCCAGTACTTC. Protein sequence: CASSLGQQETQYF.

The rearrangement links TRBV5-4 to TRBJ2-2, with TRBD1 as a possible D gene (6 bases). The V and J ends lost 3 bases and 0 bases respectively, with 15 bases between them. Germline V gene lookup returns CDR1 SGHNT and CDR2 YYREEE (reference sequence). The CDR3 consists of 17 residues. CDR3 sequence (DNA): TGTGCCAGCAGCTCAAGACAGGCCCTATCGAACACCGGGGAGCTGTTTTTT. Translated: CASSSRQALSNTGELFF.

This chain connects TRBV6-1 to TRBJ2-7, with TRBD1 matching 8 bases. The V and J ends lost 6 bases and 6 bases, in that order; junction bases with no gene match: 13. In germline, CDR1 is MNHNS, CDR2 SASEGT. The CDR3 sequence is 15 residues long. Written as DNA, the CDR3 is TGTGCCAGCAGGGTTACCGGACAGGGAAAGGGCGAGCAGTACTTC. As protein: CASRVTGQGKGEQYF.

CDR3 in amino acids: CASSLPSPYEQYF. In DNA form, the CDR3 reads TGTGCCAGCAGCTTACCCTCTCCCTACGAGCAGTACTTC. This sequence joins TRBV7-3 and TRBJ2-7; D gene uncertain. V was cut by 2 bases and J by 2 bases, with 7 bases left in between. This CDR3 is built from 13 residues. The germline gives CDR1 SGHTA, CDR2 FQGTGA. Complete variable domain (other parts from reference TRBV7-3 and TRBJ2-7): GAGVSQTPSNKVTEKGKYVELRCDPISGHTALYWYRQSLGQGPEFLIYFQGTGAADDSGLPNDRFFAVRPEGSVSTLKIQRTERGDSAVYLCASSLPSPYEQYFGPGTRLTVT.

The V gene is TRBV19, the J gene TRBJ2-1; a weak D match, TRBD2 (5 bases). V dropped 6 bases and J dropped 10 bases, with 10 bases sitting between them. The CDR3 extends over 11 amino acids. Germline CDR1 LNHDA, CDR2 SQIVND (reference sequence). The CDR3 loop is CASSRGGEQFF. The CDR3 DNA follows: TGTGCCAGTAGCCGCGGAGGCGAGCAGTTCTTC.

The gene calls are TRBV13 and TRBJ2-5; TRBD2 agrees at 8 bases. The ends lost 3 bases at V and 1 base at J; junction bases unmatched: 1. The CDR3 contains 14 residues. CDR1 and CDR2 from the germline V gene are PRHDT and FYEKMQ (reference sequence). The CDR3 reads CASSFGTSQETQYF. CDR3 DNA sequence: TGTGCCAGCAGCTTCGGGACTAGCCAAGAGACCCAGTACTTC.

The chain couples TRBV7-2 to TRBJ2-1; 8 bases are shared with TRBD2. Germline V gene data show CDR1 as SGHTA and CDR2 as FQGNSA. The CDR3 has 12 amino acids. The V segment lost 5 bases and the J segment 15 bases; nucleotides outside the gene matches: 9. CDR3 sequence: CASSRPAGGRFF. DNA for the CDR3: TGTGCCAGCAGCCGACCCGCGGGAGGAAGGTTCTTC.

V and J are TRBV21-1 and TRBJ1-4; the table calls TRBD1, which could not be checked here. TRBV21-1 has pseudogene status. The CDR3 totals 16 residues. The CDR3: CASPRGLTGLGEKLFF. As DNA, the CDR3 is TGTGCCAGCCCCCGGGGCCTGACAGGGTTGGGTGAAAAACTGTTTTTT.

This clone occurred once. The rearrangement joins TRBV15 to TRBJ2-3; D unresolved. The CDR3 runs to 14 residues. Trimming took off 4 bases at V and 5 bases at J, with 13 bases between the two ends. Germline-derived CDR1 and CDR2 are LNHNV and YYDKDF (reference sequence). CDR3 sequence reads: CATSKEITVDTQYF. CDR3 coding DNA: TGTGCCACCAGCAAGGAGATAACGGTAGATACGCAGTATTTT. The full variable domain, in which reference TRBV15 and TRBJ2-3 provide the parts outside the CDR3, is DAMVIQNPRYQVTQFGKPVTLSCSQTLNHNVMYWYQQKSSQAPKLLFHYYDKDFNNEADTPDNFQSRRPNTSFCFLDIRSPGLGDTAMYLCATSKEITVDTQYFGPGTRLTVL.